The next 5 T cell receptor beta chains were all read from a single sample in a study of cytotoxic CD8 clonotypes in ibrutinib-treated CLL. The repertoire was sequenced with immunoSEQ multiplex PCR; TCRdb's copy has only in-frame clones and lacks some. The data contain more than 150,000 clones, over 60% of them singletons. The input for sequencing was PBMCs, taken after 24 months of ibrutinib treatment. The receptors derive from a human donor with chronic lymphocytic leukemia.

This sequence joins TRBV2 and TRBJ1-2, with 10 bases that match TRBD1. CDR1 SNHLY and CDR2 FYNNEI come from the germline V gene. V lost 8 bases, J lost 6 bases, and 3 bases stayed unmatched. This CDR3 comprises 12 residues. CDR3 coding DNA: TGTGCCAGCCCGGACAGGGGGAATGGCTACACCTTC. Translation gives CASPDRGNGYTF.

V gene TRBV9 combines with J gene TRBJ1-4, with TRBD1 as a possible D gene (5 bases). CDR1 is SGDLS and CDR2 is YYNGEE in the germline V gene. V was shortened by 0 bases and J by 8 bases, with 14 bases between the two germline ends. The CDR3 is made up of 15 amino acids. The CDR3 sequence: CASSVGVGDGEKLFF. CDR3 bases: TGTGCCAGCAGCGTAGGCGTGGGGGATGGGGAAAAACTGTTTTTT.

This clone was seen more than once but under ten times. V is TRBV7-2 and J is TRBJ2-5, with 7 bases matching TRBD1. The germline V gene has CDR1 SGHTA and CDR2 FQGNSA. The CDR3 loop spans 15 amino acids. Unmatched junction bases numbered 5, after V lost 0 bases and J lost 4 bases. The CDR3 region is CASSLAQGLGETQYF. CDR3 bases: TGTGCCAGCAGCTTAGCACAGGGGTTAGGAGAGACCCAGTACTTC.

The CDR3 loop reads CASSLETSLFYEQYF. CDR3 coding DNA: TGCGCCAGCAGCTTGGAGACTAGCCTTTTCTACGAGCAGTACTTC. V is TRBV5-1 and J is TRBJ2-7; 7 bases line up with TRBD2. V trimming: 0 bases; J trimming: 3 bases; junction bases outside the gene matches: 6. From germline, CDR1 is SGHRS and CDR2 YFSETQ. This CDR3 has 15 residues. Variable domain in full (rest from reference TRBV5-1 and TRBJ2-7): KAGVTQTPRYLIKTRGQQVTLSCSPISGHRSVSWYQQTPGQGLQFLFEYFSETQRNKGNFPGRFSGRQFSNSRSEMNVSTLELGDSALYLCASSLETSLFYEQYFGPGTRLTVT.

This chain's CDR3 is CASSVVSGTRNEQFF. Written as DNA, the CDR3 is TGTGCCAGCAGCGTAGTTAGCGGGACTAGGAATGAGCAGTTCTTC. V and J are TRBV9 and TRBJ2-1; 8 nucleotides match TRBD2. The CDR3 contains 15 residues. Germline trimming cut 0 bases from V and 7 bases from J; bases unmatched to any gene: 6. The V gene's germline CDR1 is SGDLS and CDR2 YYNGEE. Variable domain in full (rest from reference TRBV9 and TRBJ2-1): DSGVTQTPKHLITATGQRVTLRCSPRSGDLSVYWYQQSLDQGLQFLIQYYNGEERAKGNILERFSAQQFPDLHSELNLSSLELGDSALYFCASSVVSGTRNEQFFGPGTRLTVL.